A selection of T cell receptor beta chains follows, all from one sample in a study of STAT5B mutations in CD4+ large granular lymphocyte leukemia. The table came from immunoSEQ multiplex PCR; TCRdb's copy has only in-frame clones and leaves some out. The profile shows about 30,000 clones, approximately 75% of them singletons. The sample taken for sequencing was CD4+ T cells from blood buffy coats. The receptors originated from a human donor in good health. Both conserved end residues are part of each CDR3. The D gene is left open where the match is weak. Where a row states a size, it is once, few, many or the class of an expanded clone; other rows omit it.

J,D,V,size,DNA,CDR3
TRBJ1-1,.,TRBV7-9,few,TGTGCCAGCAGCTTATTGGCCGGGAACACTGAAGCTTTCTTT,CASSLLAGNTEAFF
TRBJ2-1,.,TRBV5-1,.,TGCGCCAGCAGCTTGGACGGGAGCTCCCCCTACAATGAGCAGTTCTTC,CASSLDGSSPYNEQFF
TRBJ1-1,TRBD1,TRBV6-6,.,TGTGCCAGCAGCCCCGGACAGGGAAGGGCTGAAGCTTTCTTT,CASSPGQGRAEAFF
TRBJ2-3,.,TRBV9,.,TGTGCCAGCAGCGTATTCGAGGCTAATACGCAGTATTTT,CASSVFEANTQYF
TRBJ2-5,TRBD1,TRBV7-2,.,TGTGCCAGCAGCTTAGATACCTTACTCTCCGGGACAGGGAGTTCCCAGTACTTC,CASSLDTLLSGTGSSQYF
TRBJ1-2,TRBD1,TRBV5-4,.,TGTGCCAGCAGCGGGGGGACAGGGGCTAACTATGGCTACACCTTC,CASSGGTGANYGYTF
TRBJ1-1,.,TRBV30,.,TGTGCCTGGAGTTTGGACACTGAAGCTTTCTTT,CAWSLDTEAFF
TRBJ2-1,.,TRBV6-4,.,TGTGCCAGCAGTGACAGCAACATCCCCTCCGGTCGGTTCTTC,CASSDSNIPSGRFF
TRBJ2-2,.,TRBV28,.,TGTGCCAGCAGGCCCGCTCCCGGCACCGGGGAGCTGTTTTTT,CASRPAPGTGELFF
TRBJ2-3,.,TRBV4-1,once,TGCGCCAGCAGCCTCCGGGACTTTAATACAGATACGCAGTATTTT,CASSLRDFNTDTQYF
TRBJ2-3,.,TRBV18,.,TGTGCCAGCTCATCAATACAAGATACGCAGTATTTT,CASSSIQDTQYF
TRBJ1-4,TRBD1,TRBV10-2,few,TGCGCCAGCAGAAGGGACAGGGCCTACGAAAAACTGTTTTTT,CASRRDRAYEKLFF
TRBJ1-5,.,TRBV7-2,.,TGTGCCAGCAGCTTAGGGACAGTCTTATATAGCAATCAGCCCCAGCATTTT,CASSLGTVLYSNQPQHF
TRBJ2-3,TRBD2,TRBV9,.,TGTGCCAGCAGTAAAGCGGGGAGATCAGATACGCAGTATTTT,CASSKAGRSDTQYF
TRBJ2-5,TRBD2,TRBV11-2,few,TGTGCCAGCAGCTTAGTACTAGCGGGACGGACCCAGTACTTC,CASSLVLAGRTQYF
TRBJ2-1,TRBD2,TRBV29-1,.,TGCAGCGTTGAAGATCTCAGACTAGCGGGTTACAATGAGCAGTTCTTC,CSVEDLRLAGYNEQFF
TRBJ1-5,TRBD1,TRBV10-2,.,TGCGCCAGCAGAGACAGAGACAGGGGACGCAATCAGCCCCAGCATTTT,CASRDRDRGRNQPQHF
TRBJ1-1,.,TRBV30,.,TGTGCCTGGAGTGTAAACCTGAACACTGAAGCTTTCTTT,CAWSVNLNTEAFF
TRBJ1-1,TRBD1,TRBV5-1,.,TGCGCCAGCAGCTTGGTGGTCCCGGGACAGGGAGATTCTAGGAACACTGAAGCTTTCTTT,CASSLVVPGQGDSRNTEAFF
TRBJ2-3,TRBD2,TRBV18,.,TGTGCCACCCAACCTGGGGCGGGAGCGTGGACGACAGATACGCAGTATTTT,CATQPGAGAWTTDTQYF
TRBJ2-2,TRBD2,TRBV4-1,.,TGCGCCAGCAGCCCCCCTAGCGGGGCGAACACCGGGGAGCTGTTTTTT,CASSPPSGANTGELFF
TRBJ1-3,.,TRBV15,.,TGTGCCACCAGCAGGATTTCTGGAAACACCATATATTTT,CATSRISGNTIYF
TRBJ2-7,.,TRBV5-4,.,TGTGCCAGCAGCTTGGACAGTACCTACGAGCAGTACTTC,CASSLDSTYEQYF